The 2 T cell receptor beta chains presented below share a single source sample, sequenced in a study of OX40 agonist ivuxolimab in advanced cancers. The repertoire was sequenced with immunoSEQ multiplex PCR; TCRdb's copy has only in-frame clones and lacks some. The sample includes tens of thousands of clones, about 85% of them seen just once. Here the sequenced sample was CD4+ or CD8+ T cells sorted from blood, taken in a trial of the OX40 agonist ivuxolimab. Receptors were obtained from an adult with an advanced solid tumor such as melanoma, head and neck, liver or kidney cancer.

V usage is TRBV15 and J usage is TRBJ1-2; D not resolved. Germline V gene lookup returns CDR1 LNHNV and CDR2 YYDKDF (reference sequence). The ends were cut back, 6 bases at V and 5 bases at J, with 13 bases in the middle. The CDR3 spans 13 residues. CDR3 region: CATSSGLSYGYTF. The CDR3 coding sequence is TGTGCCACCAGTAGCGGGTTATCGTATGGCTACACCTTC.

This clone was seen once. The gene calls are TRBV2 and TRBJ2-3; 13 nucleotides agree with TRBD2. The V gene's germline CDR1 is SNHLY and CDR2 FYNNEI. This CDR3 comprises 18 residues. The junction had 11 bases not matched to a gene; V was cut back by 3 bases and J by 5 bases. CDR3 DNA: TGTGCCAGCAGTGACGGACTAGCGGGGGAACCCCGGGGAGATACGCAGTATTTT. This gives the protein CASSDGLAGEPRGDTQYF. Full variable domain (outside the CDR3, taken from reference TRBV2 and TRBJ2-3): EPEVTQTPSHQVTQMGQEVILRCVPISNHLYFYWYRQILGQKVEFLVSFYNNEISEKSEIFDDQFSVERPDGSNFTLKIRSTKLEDSAMYFCASSDGLAGEPRGDTQYFGPGTRLTVL.